The 2 T cell receptor beta chains presented below share a single source sample, sequenced in a study of tumor and adjacent non-tumor tissue in lung cancer. The library came from three nested PCR rounds adapted from ARM-PCR protocols. TCRdb independently ran MiXCR on the multiplex PCR reads; one entry per CDR3 protein. Here the sample spans more than 85,000 distinct CDR3 sequences, around three fifths being singletons. RNA was extracted from bulk tissue without any cell sorting. Sample: lung tumor tissue. The source is a man between 65 and 79 years old with non-small cell lung cancer.

The chain has TRBV7-8 and TRBJ1-2, with D possibly TRBD1 on 5 matching bases. Trimming removed 4 bases at V and 5 bases at J, with 11 bases between. CDR1 is SGHVS, CDR2 FQNEAQ, per germline. This CDR3 has 13 residues. The chain's CDR3 is CASSSGTEYGYTF. The CDR3 coding sequence is TGTGCCAGCAGCTCCGGGACGGAATATGGCTACACCTTC.

Comments on this clonotype: The junction differs from germline at one of its ends, possibly a read error. The genes are TRBV6-1 and TRBJ1-6; TRBD1 aligns across 8 bases. Germline assignment: CDR1 MNHNS and CDR2 SASEGT. This CDR3 comprises 14 residues. The chain's CDR3 is CASSKLGTGSPLHF. In nucleotides, the CDR3 is TGTGCCAGCAGTAAACTGGGGACAGGTTCACCTCTCCACTTT.